This TCR beta chain was documented in a study of beta chain features in type 1 diabetes. Study-level background: There were approximately 100,000,000 sorted cells examined across all samples. Study results and limitations: More deletions and fewer insertions at VDJ junctions were seen in type 1 diabetes patients. Shortening of TCRB CDR3s, moderate but significant, appeared in all four CD4+ subsets of Type 1 diabetes patients.

Expressed TCRB transcripts were sequenced, since all the RNA that had been isolated was reverse transcribed. This table comes from immunoSEQ multiplex PCR, and its TCRdb copy is limited to in-frame clones, with some not included. The sample consists of approximately 150,000 clones, 8% to 13% of them appearing once. This clone was observed a handful of times. Its antigen is as yet unknown. The CDR3 covers 15 residues. The junction had 7 bases not matched to a gene; V was cut back by 0 bases and J by 5 bases. CDR1 and CDR2 (germline): LGHNA, YSLEER. Staining for CD45RO/CCR7/CD25/CD127/CD95/CD27 allowed sorting of CD4+ naive, central memory, regulatory and stem cell-like memory cells.

The rearrangement links TRBV4-3 to TRBJ2-7; 7 bases agree with TRBD1. The specimen was naive CD4+ T cells from blood. This TCR was sampled from a man aged 18 to 30 in good health. The CDR3, as DNA: TGCGCCAGCAGCCAAGATAAGGGGGCAGGCGACGAGCAGTACTTC. Translated, it gives CASSQDKGAGDEQYF.